These T cell receptor beta chains were read from a single sample in a study of blood T cell repertoires in COVID-19. Using immunoSEQ multiplex PCR, the repertoire was profiled, and TCRdb retains in-frame clones only, with some absent. The sample consists of 55,000 or so clones, around 77% of them appearing once. The sequenced sample consisted of peripheral blood. These receptors were collected from a man between 60 and 70 years old with acute or convalescent COVID-19. CDR3s include the opening cysteine and the closing phenylalanine or tryptophan. The order of the fields is D gene, V gene, J gene, CDR3 protein. The D gene is left open where the match is weak.

>.|TRBV27|TRBJ2-7
CASRRGGVYEQYF
>.|TRBV4-2|TRBJ2-2
CASAGRTGELFF
>TRBD1|TRBV18|TRBJ1-2
CASSDGTGGDYGYTF
>.|TRBV21-1|TRBJ2-3
CASSPRRGGAERIDTQYF
>TRBD1|TRBV7-7|TRBJ2-7
CASSSDRMGEQYF
>.|TRBV11-2|TRBJ2-6
CASSFGSGGANVLTF
>.|TRBV7-8|TRBJ1-6
CASSLGTSHHF
>TRBD1|TRBV2|TRBJ1-2
CASRSTGGTQYGYTF
>TRBD2|TRBV9|TRBJ2-3
CASSVVFSGGASKDTQYF
>TRBD1|TRBV18|TRBJ1-2
CASSPPSTGSYGYTF